This T cell receptor (beta chain) was obtained from a study of blood T cell repertoires in COVID-19. At the level of the study: Samples came from the United States, Italy and Spain, spanning acute and convalescent COVID-19. PBMCs, B-cell-depleted T cells, or T cells were the source of the cDNA or gDNA that made up the material.

Living in about two dozen US areas, the participants were between roughly 18 and 89 years of age. Participants' own reports of clinical history determined their cohort assignment. The CDR3 extends over 16 amino acids. Losses at the gene ends were 0 bases for V and 5 bases for J; bases not matched to a gene: 7. Germline V gene sequence: CDR1 SGHDT, CDR2 YYEEEE. TCRdb's table, derived via immunoSEQ multiplex PCR, lists solely in-frame clones and lacks some. This table has 200,000 to 250,000 clones, approximately 86% appearing once. The sequenced material came from PBMCs or T cells enriched from blood (not recorded which). V is TRBV5-6 and J is TRBJ1-5; 8 bases are shared with TRBD1. The clonotype was recovered from a woman aged 40 to 50 with acute COVID-19. CDR3 in DNA: TGTGCCAGCAGCTTGGAACTCCAGGGGGCTGATCAGCCCCAGCATTTT. Encoded protein: CASSLELQGADQPQHF.